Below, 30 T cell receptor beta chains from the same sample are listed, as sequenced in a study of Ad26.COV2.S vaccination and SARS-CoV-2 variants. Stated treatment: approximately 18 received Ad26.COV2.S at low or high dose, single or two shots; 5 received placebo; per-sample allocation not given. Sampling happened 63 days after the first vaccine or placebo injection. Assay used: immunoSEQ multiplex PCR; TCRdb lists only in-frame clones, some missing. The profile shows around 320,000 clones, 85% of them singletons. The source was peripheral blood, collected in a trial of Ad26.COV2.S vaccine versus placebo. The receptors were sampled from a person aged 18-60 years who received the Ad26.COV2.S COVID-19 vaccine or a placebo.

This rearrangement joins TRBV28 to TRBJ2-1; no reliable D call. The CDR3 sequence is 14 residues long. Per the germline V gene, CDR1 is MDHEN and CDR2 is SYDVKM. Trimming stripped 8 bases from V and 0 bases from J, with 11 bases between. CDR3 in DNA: TGTGCCAGCGATGTTAGTGGCTCCTACAATGAGCAGTTCTTC. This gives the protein CASDVSGSYNEQFF.

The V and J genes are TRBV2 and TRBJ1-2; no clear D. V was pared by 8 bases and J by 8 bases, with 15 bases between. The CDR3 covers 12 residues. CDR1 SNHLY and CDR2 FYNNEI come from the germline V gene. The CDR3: CASGQEKGGYTF. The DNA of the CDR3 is TGTGCCAGCGGGCAGGAAAAAGGCGGCTACACCTTC.

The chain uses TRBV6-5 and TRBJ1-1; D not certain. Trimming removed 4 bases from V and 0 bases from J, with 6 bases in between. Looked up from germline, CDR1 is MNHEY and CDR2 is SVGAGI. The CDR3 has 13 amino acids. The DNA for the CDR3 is TGTGCCAGCAGTTTCAGTATGAACACTGAAGCTTTCTTT. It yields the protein CASSFSMNTEAFF.

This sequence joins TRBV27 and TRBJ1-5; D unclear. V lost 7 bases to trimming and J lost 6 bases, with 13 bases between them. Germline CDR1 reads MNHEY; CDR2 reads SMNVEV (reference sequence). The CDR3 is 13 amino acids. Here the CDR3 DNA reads TGTGCCAGCACCCGATCTCGGGGTCAGCCCCAGCATTTT. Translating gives CASTRSRGQPQHF.

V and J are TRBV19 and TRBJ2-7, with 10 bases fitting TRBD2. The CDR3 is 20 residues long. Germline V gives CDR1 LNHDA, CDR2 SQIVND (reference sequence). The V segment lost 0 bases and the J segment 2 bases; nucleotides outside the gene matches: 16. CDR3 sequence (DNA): TGTGCCAGTAGTATAGATCAAGTGGTTAGCGGGGGGCAGGGAGCCTACGAGCAGTACTTC. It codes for CASSIDQVVSGGQGAYEQYF. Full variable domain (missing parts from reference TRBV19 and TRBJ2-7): DGGITQSPKYLFRKEGQNVTLSCEQNLNHDAMYWYRQDPGQGLRLIYYSQIVNDFQKGDIAEGYSVSREKKESFPLTVTSAQKNPTAFYLCASSIDQVVSGGQGAYEQYFGPGTRLTVT.

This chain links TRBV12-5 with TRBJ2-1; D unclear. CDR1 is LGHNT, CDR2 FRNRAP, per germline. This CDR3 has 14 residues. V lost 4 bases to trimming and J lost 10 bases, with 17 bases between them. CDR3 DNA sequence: TGTGCTAGTGGTTCGGTGGGCCATTCCGGGGAGCAGTTCTTC. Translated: CASGSVGHSGEQFF.

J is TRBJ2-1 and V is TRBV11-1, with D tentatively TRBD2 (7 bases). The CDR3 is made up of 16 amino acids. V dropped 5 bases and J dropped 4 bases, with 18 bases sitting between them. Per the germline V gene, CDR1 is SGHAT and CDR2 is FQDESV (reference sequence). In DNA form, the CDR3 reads TGTGCCAGCAGCCCAGTGGGAGGGGGTTTATACAATGAGCAGTTCTTC. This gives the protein CASSPVGGGLYNEQFF.

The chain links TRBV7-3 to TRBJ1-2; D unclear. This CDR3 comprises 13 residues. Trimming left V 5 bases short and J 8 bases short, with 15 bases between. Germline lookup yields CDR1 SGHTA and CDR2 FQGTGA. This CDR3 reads CASSPAQSGGYTF. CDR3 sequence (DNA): TGTGCCAGCAGCCCCGCCCAGTCTGGCGGCTACACCTTC.

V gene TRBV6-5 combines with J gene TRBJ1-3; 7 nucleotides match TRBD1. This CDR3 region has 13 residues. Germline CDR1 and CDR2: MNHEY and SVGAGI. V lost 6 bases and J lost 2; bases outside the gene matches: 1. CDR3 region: CASRQGAGNTIYF. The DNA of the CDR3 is TGTGCCAGCAGGCAGGGGGCTGGAAACACCATATATTTT.

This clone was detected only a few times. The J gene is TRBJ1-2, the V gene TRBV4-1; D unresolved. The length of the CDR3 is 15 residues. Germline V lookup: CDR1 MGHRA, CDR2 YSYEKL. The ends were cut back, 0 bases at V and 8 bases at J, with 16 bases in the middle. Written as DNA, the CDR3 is TGCGCCAGCAGCCAAGAAGGAGAGGGCTTCAGCGGCTACACCTTC. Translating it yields CASSQEGEGFSGYTF.

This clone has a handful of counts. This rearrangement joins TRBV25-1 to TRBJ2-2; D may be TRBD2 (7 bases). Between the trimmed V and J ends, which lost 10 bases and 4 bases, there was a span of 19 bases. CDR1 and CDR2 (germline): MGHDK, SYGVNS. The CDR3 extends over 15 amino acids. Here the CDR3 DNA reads TGTGCCACCTCCCCACGGGCGGGGGCCACCGGGGAGCTGTTTTTT. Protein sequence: CATSPRAGATGELFF.

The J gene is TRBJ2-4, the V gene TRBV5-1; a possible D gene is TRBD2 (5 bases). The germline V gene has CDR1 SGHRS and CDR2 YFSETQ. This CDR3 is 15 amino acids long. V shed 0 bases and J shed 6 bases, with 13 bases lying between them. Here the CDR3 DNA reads TGCGCCAGCAGCTTGGCAGGCCGGGGATCAAACATTCAGTACTTC. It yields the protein CASSLAGRGSNIQYF. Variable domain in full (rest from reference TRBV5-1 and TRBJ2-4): KAGVTQTPRYLIKTRGQQVTLSCSPISGHRSVSWYQQTPGQGLQFLFEYFSETQRNKGNFPGRFSGRQFSNSRSEMNVSTLELGDSALYLCASSLAGRGSNIQYFGAGTRLSVL.

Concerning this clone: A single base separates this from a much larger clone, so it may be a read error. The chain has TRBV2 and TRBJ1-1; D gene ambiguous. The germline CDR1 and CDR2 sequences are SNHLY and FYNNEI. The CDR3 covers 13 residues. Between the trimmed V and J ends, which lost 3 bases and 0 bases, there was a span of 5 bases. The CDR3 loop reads CASSETLNTEAFF. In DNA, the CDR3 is TGTGCCAGCAGTGAGACGTTGAACACTGAAGCTTTCTTT. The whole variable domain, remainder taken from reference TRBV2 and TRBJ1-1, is EPEVTQTPSHQVTQMGQEVILRCVPISNHLYFYWYRQILGQKVEFLVSFYNNEISEKSEIFDDQFSVERPDGSNFTLKIRSTKLEDSAMYFCASSETLNTEAFFGQGTRLTVV.

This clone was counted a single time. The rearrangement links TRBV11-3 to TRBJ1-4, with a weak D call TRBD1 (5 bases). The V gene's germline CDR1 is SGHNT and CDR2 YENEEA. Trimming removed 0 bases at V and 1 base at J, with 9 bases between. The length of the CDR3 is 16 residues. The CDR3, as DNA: TGTGCCAGCAGCTTAGATCGGGGGAAAACTAATGAAAAACTGTTTTTT. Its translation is CASSLDRGKTNEKLFF.

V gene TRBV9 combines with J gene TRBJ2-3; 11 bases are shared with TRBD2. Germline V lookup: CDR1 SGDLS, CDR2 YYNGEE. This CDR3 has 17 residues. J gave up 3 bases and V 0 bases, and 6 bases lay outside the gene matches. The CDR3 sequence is CASSVGLAGGMTDTQYF. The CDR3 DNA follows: TGTGCCAGCAGCGTAGGGCTAGCGGGGGGAATGACAGATACGCAGTATTTT.

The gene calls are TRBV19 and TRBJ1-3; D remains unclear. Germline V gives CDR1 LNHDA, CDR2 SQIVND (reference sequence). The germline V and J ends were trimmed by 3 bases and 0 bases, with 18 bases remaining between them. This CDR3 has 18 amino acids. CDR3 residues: CASSIAAARPSSGNTIYF. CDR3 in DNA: TGTGCCAGTAGTATCGCGGCTGCTAGACCGAGCTCTGGAAACACCATATATTTT.

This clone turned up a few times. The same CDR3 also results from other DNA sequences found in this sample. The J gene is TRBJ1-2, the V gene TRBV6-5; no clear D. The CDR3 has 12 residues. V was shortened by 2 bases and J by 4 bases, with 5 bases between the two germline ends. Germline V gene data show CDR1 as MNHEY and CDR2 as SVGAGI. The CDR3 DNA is TGTGCCAGCAGTTACCGGGGCTATGGCTACACCTTC. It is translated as CASSYRGYGYTF.

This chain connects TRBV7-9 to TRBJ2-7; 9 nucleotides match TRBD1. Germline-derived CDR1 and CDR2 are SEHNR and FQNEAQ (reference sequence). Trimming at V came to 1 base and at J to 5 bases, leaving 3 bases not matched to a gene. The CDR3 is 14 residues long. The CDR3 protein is CASSLGDRAHEQYF. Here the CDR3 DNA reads TGTGCCAGCAGCTTAGGGGACAGGGCCCACGAGCAGTACTTC.

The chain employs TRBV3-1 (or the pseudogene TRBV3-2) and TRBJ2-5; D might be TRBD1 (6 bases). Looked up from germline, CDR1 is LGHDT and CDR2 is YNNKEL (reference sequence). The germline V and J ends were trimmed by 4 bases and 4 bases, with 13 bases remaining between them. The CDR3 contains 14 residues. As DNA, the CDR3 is TGTGCCAGCAGCCGGGTAGGGGGTAGAGAGACCCAGTACTTC. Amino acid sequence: CASSRVGGRETQYF.

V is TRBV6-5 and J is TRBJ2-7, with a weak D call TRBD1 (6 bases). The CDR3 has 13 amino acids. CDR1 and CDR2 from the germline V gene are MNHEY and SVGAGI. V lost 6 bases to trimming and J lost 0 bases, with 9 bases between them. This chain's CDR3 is CASRDSNSYEQYF. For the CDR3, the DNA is TGTGCCAGCAGGGACAGTAACTCCTACGAGCAGTACTTC.

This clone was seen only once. Written as DNA, the CDR3 is TGTGCCACCAGTGATTTGCAGTACTCCTATGGCTACACCTTC. Translation: CATSDLQYSYGYTF. V and J are TRBV24-1 and TRBJ1-2; unclear D gene. With 0 bases removed from V and 4 bases from J, the gap between germline ends came to 8 bases. The CDR3 runs 14 residues. Germline loops: CDR1 KGHDR, CDR2 SFDVKD.

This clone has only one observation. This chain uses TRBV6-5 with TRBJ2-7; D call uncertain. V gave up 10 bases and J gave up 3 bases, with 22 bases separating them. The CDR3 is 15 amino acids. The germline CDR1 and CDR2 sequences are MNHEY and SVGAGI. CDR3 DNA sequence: TGTGCCACTATTGATTCCCCCCTGGTCGGCTACGAGCAGTACTTC. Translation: CATIDSPLVGYEQYF.

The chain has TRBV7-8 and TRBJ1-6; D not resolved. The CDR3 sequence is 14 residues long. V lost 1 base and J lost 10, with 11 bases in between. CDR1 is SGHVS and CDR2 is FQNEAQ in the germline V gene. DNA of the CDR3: TGTGCCAGCAGCTTAGTGGGAGGATTCTCACCCCTCCACTTT. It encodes CASSLVGGFSPLHF.

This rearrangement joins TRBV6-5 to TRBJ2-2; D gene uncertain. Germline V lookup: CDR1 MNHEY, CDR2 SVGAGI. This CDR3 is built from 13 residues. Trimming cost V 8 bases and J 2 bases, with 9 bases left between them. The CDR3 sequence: CASGQTNTGELFF. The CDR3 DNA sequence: TGTGCCAGCGGCCAGACAAACACCGGGGAGCTGTTTTTT.

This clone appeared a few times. CDR3 sequence reads: CASSSRLSYEQYF. DNA of the CDR3: TGTGCCAGCAGCTCGAGACTATCCTACGAGCAGTACTTC. The rearrangement links TRBV7-2 to TRBJ2-7; TRBD2 might be the D (5 bases). From germline, CDR1 is SGHTA and CDR2 FQGNSA. Trimming removed 4 bases from V and 1 base from J, with 8 bases in between. The CDR3 consists of 13 residues.

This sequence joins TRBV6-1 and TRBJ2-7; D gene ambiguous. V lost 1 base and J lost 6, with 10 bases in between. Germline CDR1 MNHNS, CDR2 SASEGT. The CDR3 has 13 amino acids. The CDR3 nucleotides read TGTGCCAGCAGTGAAGGAAGGGCCAGCGAGCAGTACTTC. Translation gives CASSEGRASEQYF.

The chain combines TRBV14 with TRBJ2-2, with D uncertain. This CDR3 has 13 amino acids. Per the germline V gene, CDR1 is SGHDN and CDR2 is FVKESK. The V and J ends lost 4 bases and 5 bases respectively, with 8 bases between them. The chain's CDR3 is CASSRDATGELFF. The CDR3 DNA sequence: TGTGCCAGCAGCCGAGACGCTACCGGGGAGCTGTTTTTT.

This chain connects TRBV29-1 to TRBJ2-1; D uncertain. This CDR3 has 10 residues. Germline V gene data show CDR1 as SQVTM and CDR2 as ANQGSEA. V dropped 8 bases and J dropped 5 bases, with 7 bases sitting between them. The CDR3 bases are TGCAGCTCGGATAACAATGAGCAGTTCTTC. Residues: CSSDNNEQFF.

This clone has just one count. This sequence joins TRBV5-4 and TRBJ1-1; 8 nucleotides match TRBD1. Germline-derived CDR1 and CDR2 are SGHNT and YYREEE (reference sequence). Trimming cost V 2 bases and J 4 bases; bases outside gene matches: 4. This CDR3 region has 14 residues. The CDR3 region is CASSFDRGFTEAFF. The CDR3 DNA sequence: TGTGCCAGCAGCTTCGACAGGGGTTTCACTGAAGCTTTCTTT.

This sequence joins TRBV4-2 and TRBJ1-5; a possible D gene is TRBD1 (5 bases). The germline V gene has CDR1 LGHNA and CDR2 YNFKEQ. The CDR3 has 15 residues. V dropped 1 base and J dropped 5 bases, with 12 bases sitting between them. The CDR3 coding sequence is TGTGCCAGCAGCCAAGGGGGTCGGGGGGATCAGCCCCAGCATTTT. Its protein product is CASSQGGRGDQPQHF.